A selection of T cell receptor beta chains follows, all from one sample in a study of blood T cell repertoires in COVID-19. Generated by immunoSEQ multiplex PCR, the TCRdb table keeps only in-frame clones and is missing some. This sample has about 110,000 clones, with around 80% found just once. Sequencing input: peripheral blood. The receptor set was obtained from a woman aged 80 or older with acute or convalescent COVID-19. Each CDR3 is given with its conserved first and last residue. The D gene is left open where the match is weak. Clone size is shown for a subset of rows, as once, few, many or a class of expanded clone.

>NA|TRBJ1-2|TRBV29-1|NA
TGCAGCGTTTTACAGTATGGCTACACCTTC
CSVLQYGYTF
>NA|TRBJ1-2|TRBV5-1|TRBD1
TGCGCCAGCAGCAAAGGGACAGGTACGAACTATGGCTACACCTTC
CASSKGTGTNYGYTF
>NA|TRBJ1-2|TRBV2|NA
TGTGCCAGCAGCGGGGTTAACTATGGCTACACCTTC
CASSGVNYGYTF
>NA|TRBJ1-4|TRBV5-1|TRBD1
TGCGCCAGCAGTCCCGGGACAGGGGGCGATGAAAAACTGTTTTTT
CASSPGTGGDEKLFF
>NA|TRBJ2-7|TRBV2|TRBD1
TGTGCCAGCAGTCAGGGGGCCTACGAGCAGTACTTC
CASSQGAYEQYF
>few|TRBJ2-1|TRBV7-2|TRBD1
TGTGCCAGCAGCTCGGGACAGGGGTTCGGTGAGCAGTTCTTC
CASSSGQGFGEQFF
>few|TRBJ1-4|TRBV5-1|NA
TGCGCCAGCAGTGGGGGGAACGTTGCTGAAAAACTGTTTTTT
CASSGGNVAEKLFF
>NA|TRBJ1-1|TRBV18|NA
TGTGCCAGCTCACCGCGGGAGGCTGAAGCTTTCTTT
CASSPREAEAFF
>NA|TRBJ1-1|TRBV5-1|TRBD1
TGCGCCAGCAGCTTGCCAGGGGGTTTCTCCACTGAAGCTTTCTTT
CASSLPGGFSTEAFF
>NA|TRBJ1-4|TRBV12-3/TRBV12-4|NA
TGTGCCAGCAGTTTATCCGTTGAAAAACTGTTTTTT
CASSLSVEKLFF
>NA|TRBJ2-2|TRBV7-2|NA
TGTGCCAGCAGCCCCGGGAGCGGTGGGGAGCTGTTTTTT
CASSPGSGGELFF
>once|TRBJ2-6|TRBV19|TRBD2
TGTGCCAGTAGCAAACCAGCGGGGGGATTCTCTGGGGCCAACGTCCTGACTTTC
CASSKPAGGFSGANVLTF
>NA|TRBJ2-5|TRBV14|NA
TGTGCCAGCAGTGTAACTAACTTACAAGAGACCCAGTACTTC
CASSVTNLQETQYF
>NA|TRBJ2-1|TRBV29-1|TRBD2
TGCAGCGGTCGGATATATAGCGGGGGTCGGTTGGAGCAGTTCTTC
CSGRIYSGGRLEQFF
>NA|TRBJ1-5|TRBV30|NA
TGTGCCTGGAGTGTACCCAGGGATAGTCAGCCCCAGCATTTT
CAWSVPRDSQPQHF
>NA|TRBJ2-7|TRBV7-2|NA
TGTGCCAGCAGCTTGAGCACTTACGAGCAGTACTTC
CASSLSTYEQYF
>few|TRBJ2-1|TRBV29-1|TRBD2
TGCAGCGTCCTAGCGGGGGGGCGTAGTGAGCAGTTCTTC
CSVLAGGRSEQFF
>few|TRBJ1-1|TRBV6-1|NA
TGTGCCAGCAGTGAACAGGTGAACACTGAAGCTTTCTTT
CASSEQVNTEAFF
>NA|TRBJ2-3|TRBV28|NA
TGTGCCAGCAGGTTAACGGGACAACATACGCAGTATTTT
CASRLTGQHTQYF
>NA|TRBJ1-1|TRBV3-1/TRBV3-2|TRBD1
TGTGCCAGCAGCCAGGCAGGGGGCCGGTGGAACACTGAAGCTTTCTTT
CASSQAGGRWNTEAFF
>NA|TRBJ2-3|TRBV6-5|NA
TGTGCCAGCAGTTTGGGACAAAAGGCAGATACGCAGTATTTT
CASSLGQKADTQYF
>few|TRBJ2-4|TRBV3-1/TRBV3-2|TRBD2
TGTGCCAGCAGCTCAGTAGCGGGGGTAACCGGTGGGATTCAGTACTTC
CASSSVAGVTGGIQYF
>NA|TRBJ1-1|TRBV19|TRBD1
TGTGCCAGTAGTATTGGGACAGGCTACCGCTCGAACACTGAAGCTTTCTTT
CASSIGTGYRSNTEAFF
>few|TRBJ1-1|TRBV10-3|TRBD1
TGTGCCATCAGTGATAGCCAGGGGGGAACTGAAGCTTTCTTT
CAISDSQGGTEAFF
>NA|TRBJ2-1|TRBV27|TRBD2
TGTGCCAGCAGTATCTTAGGAGCGGGGGGGCCTTCCTACAATGAGCAGTTCTTC
CASSILGAGGPSYNEQFF
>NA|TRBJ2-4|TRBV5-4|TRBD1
TGTGCCAGCAGCTTGGGACAGGGTAGTGCCATTCAGTACTTC
CASSLGQGSAIQYF
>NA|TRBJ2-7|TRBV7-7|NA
TGTGCTAGCAGCTTAGGAAGAGAGTACGAGCAGTACTTC
CASSLGREYEQYF
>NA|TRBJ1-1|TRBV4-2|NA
TGTGCCAGCAGCCAAGTTAATCAGATGAACACTGAAGCTTTCTTT
CASSQVNQMNTEAFF
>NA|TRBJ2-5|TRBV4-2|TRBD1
TGTGCCAGCAGCTCGACAGGGGAAGCGGACGGGGGACAAGAGACCCAGTACTTC
CASSSTGEADGGQETQYF
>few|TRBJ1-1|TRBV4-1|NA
TGCGCCAGCAGCCACAGGGTGAACACTGAAGCTTTCTTT
CASSHRVNTEAFF
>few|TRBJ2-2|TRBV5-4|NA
TGTGCCATTTCGCTTTCAGGGATTCGGACCGGGGAGCTGTTTTTT
CAISLSGIRTGELFF
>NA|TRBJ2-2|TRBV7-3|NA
TGTGCCAGCAGCACAAAAGCCGGGGAGCTGTTTTTT
CASSTKAGELFF
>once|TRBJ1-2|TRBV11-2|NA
TGTGCCAGCAGCCGACCAGGGTTTAATAACTATGGCTACACCTTC
CASSRPGFNNYGYTF
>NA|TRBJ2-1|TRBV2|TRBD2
TGTGCCAGCACCCTGACTAGCGGGAGATCCAATGAGCAGTTCTTC
CASTLTSGRSNEQFF
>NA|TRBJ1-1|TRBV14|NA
TGTGCCAGCAGCCACCGGGGGGCTGAAGCTTTCTTT
CASSHRGAEAFF
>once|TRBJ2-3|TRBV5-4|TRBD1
TGTGCCAGCAGCAGACAGGGTCCCACAGATACGCAGTATTTT
CASSRQGPTDTQYF
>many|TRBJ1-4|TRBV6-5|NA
TGTGCCAGCAGAGGGTTGGGGCCTAATGAAAAACTGTTTTTT
CASRGLGPNEKLFF
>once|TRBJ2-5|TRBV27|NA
TGTGCCAGCAGGAACGGCGTGGACGGAGGGACCCAGTACTTC
CASRNGVDGGTQYF
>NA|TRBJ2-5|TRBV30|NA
TGTGCCTGGAGCCTGGACTCCACGACCCAGTACTTC
CAWSLDSTTQYF
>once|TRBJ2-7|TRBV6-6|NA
TGTGCCACCCAATCGCCAGGGGCCTACGAGCAGTACTTC
CATQSPGAYEQYF
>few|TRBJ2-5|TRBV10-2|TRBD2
TGCGCCAGCAGTGTTGGGACTAGAGAGACCCAGTACTTC
CASSVGTRETQYF
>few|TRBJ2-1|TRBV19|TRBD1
TGTGCCAGTAGTCCACAGGGCGGACAGGGGTACAATGAGCAGTTCTTC
CASSPQGGQGYNEQFF
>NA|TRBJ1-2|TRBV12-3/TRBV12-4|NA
TGTGCCAGCAGTCTAAGACAGCCCTATGGCTACACCTTC
CASSLRQPYGYTF
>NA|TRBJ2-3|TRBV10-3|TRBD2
TGTGCCACAAGGGGACTAGCGGGGGGAGGCACAGATACGCAGTATTTT
CATRGLAGGGTDTQYF
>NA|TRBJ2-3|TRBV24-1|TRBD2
TGTGCCACCAGTGACCGGACTAGCGGGGGGCTAACAGATACGCAGTATTTT
CATSDRTSGGLTDTQYF
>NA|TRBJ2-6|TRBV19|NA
TGTGCCAGTAGTAGGGGCACTGGGGCCAACGTCCTGACTTTC
CASSRGTGANVLTF
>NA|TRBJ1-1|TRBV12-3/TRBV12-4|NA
TGTGCCAGCAGTTTTGCCGGGGAGAGGACTTTCTTT
CASSFAGERTFF
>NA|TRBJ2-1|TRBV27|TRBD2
TGTGCCAGCAGTTTGACTAGCGGGACCTATGAGCAGTTCTTC
CASSLTSGTYEQFF
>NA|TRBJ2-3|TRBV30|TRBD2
TGTGCCTGGAGTTCTGTGGGGGGGTTCGATACGCAGTATTTT
CAWSSVGGFDTQYF
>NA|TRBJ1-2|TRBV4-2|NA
TGTGCCAGCAGCCAAGAGGGTGTCGGAGGGTGGGGCTACACCTTC
CASSQEGVGGWGYTF